A selection of T cell receptor beta chains follows, all from one sample in a study of cytomegalovirus exposure and HLA in healthy donors. Sequencing was performed with immunoSEQ multiplex PCR; in TCRdb, only in-frame clones are kept and a portion is missing. The data show some 140,000 clones, roughly nine tenths seen once. Material: PBMCs. Receptor source: a man between 18 and 29 years old in good health and CMV-seronegative. The CDR3 runs from the conserved cysteine through the conserved F or W. The order of the fields is J gene, V gene, clone size, D gene, CDR3 DNA, CDR3 protein. A D gene is named only where the DNA matches it firmly. Clone size is not always given. Where it is, it says once, few, many or a class for expanded clones.

TRBJ1-4	TRBV28	-	-	TGTGCCAGCAGGCGTGCAACTAATGAAAAACTGTTTTTT	CASRRATNEKLFF
TRBJ2-7	TRBV6-1	once	-	TGTGCCAGCAGTGAAGCAAGAGGGAGCGTCTACGAGCAGTACTTC	CASSEARGSVYEQYF
TRBJ2-4	TRBV2	once	TRBD1	TGTGCCAGCAGTTCCGGGACAGCGACGATTCAGTACTTC	CASSSGTATIQYF
TRBJ2-7	TRBV4-3	once	-	TGCGCCAGCAGCCAAGTATATGCTAGCGCCTTCTACGAGCAGTACTTC	CASSQVYASAFYEQYF
TRBJ1-1	TRBV5-1	-	-	TGCGCCAGCAGCTCTGGCCAATACACTGAAGCTTTCTTT	CASSSGQYTEAFF
TRBJ2-1	TRBV19	once	-	TGTGCCAGTAGTCTCGCCGGGGTATCCTACAATGAGCAGTTCTTC	CASSLAGVSYNEQFF
TRBJ1-2	TRBV25-1	-	-	TGTGCCAGCAGTGCACAGGGAAGAGGTGGCTACACCTTC	CASSAQGRGGYTF
TRBJ2-1	TRBV6-5	-	TRBD1	TGTGCCAGCAGTCCTTCAGGGGGAGCCCGAGAGCAGTTCTTC	CASSPSGGAREQFF
TRBJ1-5	TRBV6-1	-	-	TGTGCCAGCAGAGACCTGGGGCAGTCCTATCAGCCCCAGCATTTT	CASRDLGQSYQPQHF
TRBJ2-3	TRBV10-3	-	TRBD2	TGTGCCATCAGTCGACTAGCGGGGGGGCCCACAGATACGCAGTATTTT	CAISRLAGGPTDTQYF
TRBJ1-2	TRBV27	-	-	TGTGCCAGCAGTAGGGGCCAGATGGACGGCTACACCTTC	CASSRGQMDGYTF
TRBJ1-4	TRBV12-5	-	TRBD1	TGTGCTAGTGGTTGGTTACAGGGGGCAACTAATGAAAAACTGTTTTTT	CASGWLQGATNEKLFF
TRBJ2-7	TRBV10-3	once	-	TGTGCCATCAGTGAGTCCGCGGTCTACGAGCAGTACTTC	CAISESAVYEQYF
TRBJ2-3	TRBV5-6	-	-	TGTGCCAGCAGCTTGTTGCTGACGGAGGGCACAGATACGCAGTATTTT	CASSLLLTEGTDTQYF